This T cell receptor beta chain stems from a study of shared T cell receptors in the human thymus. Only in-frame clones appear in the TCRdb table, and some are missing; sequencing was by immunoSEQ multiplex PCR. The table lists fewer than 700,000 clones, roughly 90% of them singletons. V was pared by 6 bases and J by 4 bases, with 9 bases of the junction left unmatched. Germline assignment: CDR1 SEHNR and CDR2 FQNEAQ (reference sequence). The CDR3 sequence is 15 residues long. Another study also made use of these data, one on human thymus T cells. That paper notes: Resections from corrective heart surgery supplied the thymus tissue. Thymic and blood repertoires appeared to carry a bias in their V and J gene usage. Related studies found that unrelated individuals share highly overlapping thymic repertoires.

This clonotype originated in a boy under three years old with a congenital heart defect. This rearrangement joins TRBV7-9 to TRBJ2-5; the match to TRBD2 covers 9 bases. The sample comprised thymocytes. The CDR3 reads CASRTGLASRETQYF. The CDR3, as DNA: TGTGCCAGCAGGACTGGACTAGCGAGTCGAGAGACCCAGTACTTC. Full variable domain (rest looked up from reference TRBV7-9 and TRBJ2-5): DTGVSQNPRHKITKRGQNVTFRCDPISEHNRLYWYRQTLGQGPEFLTYFQNEAQLEKSRLLSDRFSAERPKGSFSTLEIQRTEQGDSAMYLCASRTGLASRETQYFGPGTRLLVL.